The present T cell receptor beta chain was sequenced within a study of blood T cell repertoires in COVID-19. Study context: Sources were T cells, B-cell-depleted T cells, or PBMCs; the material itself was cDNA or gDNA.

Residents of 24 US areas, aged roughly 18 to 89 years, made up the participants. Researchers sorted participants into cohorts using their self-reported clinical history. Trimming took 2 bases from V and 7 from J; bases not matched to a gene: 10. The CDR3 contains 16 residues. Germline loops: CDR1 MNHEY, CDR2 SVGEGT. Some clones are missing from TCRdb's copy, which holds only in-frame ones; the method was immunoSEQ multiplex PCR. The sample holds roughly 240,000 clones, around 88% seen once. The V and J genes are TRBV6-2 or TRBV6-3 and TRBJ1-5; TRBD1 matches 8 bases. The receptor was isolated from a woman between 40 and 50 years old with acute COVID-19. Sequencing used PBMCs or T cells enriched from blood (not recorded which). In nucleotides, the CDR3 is TGTGCCAGCAGTTACCTCCGGACAGGGAAGGACCAGCCCCAGCATTTT. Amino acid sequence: CASSYLRTGKDQPQHF.